This T cell receptor (beta chain) was profiled in a study of shared clonotypes between healthy human individuals. Details on this clone: Its antigen is not known.

Trimming removed 7 bases from V and 5 bases from J; junction bases left unmatched: 25. This CDR3 is 19 amino acids long. Germline V lookup: CDR1 MNHEY, CDR2 SMNVEV (reference sequence). Sorted-subset replicate PCR reactions were performed with about 200 ng DNA, corresponding to roughly 29,000 T cell genomes. Profiled with immunoSEQ multiplex PCR; TCRdb holds only in-frame clones, not every one. This repertoire shows 980,000 or so clones, approximately 80% found once; its top ten account for roughly 1.5%. Broader study findings: Rarefaction curves obtained for sorted subsets showed sequencing incomplete despite large depth.

Source material: memory CD4+ T cells sorted from blood. Subset here: CD45RA-negative fraction. The chain links TRBV27 to TRBJ2-7; 8 bases line up with TRBD2. The receptor was derived from a man younger than 30 in good health. DNA for the CDR3: TGTGCCAGCACAAAGCAACGTCCCGGGACTAGTTTCAAGGTAGACGAGCAGTACTTC. Protein sequence: CASTKQRPGTSFKVDEQYF.